The 32 T cell receptor beta chains reported below all come from one sample, sequenced in a study of PD-L1 blockade in urothelial cancer. Sequencing used immunoSEQ multiplex PCR; TCRdb keeps in-frame clones, though not all of them. The sample consists of approximately 79,000 clones, approximately 90% of them appearing once. The input for sequencing was PBMCs, taken around atezolizumab (anti-PD-L1) treatment. These receptors were taken from a woman in her 70s with urothelial cancer.

V gene TRBV10-2 combines with J gene TRBJ1-6; no firm D call. The ends were cut back, 2 bases at V and 3 bases at J, with 5 bases in the middle. Germline V lookup: CDR1 WSHSY, CDR2 SAAADI. The CDR3 is 14 amino acids. CDR3 in amino acids: CASSEEGYNSPLHF. CDR3 DNA: TGCGCCAGCAGTGAGGAGGGCTATAATTCACCCCTCCACTTT.

The chain has TRBV7-9 and TRBJ2-1; TRBD1 agrees at 12 bases. The CDR3 is 15 amino acids. The V segment lost 5 bases and the J segment 12 bases; nucleotides outside the gene matches: 11. Germline values: CDR1 SEHNR, CDR2 FQNEAQ (reference sequence). This CDR3 is CASSQGTGGRFTQFF. The CDR3 DNA follows: TGTGCCAGCAGCCAAGGGACAGGGGGCAGATTCACGCAGTTCTTC.

The gene calls are TRBV11-1 and TRBJ1-2; 7 bases fit TRBD1. This CDR3 is 15 amino acids long. J lost 0 bases, V lost 5 bases, and 6 bases had no gene match. Germline loops: CDR1 SGHAT, CDR2 FQDESV (reference sequence). The CDR3 coding sequence is TGTGCCAGCAGCCCAGGGACAGTTTCTAACTATGGCTACACCTTC. Amino acids: CASSPGTVSNYGYTF. Full variable domain (outside the CDR3, taken from reference TRBV11-1 and TRBJ1-2): EAEVAQSPRYKITEKSQAVAFWCDPISGHATLYWYRQILGQGPELLVQFQDESVVDDSQLPKDRFSAERLKGVDSTLKIQPAELGDSAMYLCASSPGTVSNYGYTFGSGTRLTVV.

This rearrangement joins TRBV4-1 to TRBJ2-2; TRBD1 matches 10 bases. The CDR3 covers 16 residues. After removal of 4 bases from V and 4 bases from J, the junction contained 6 bases not matched to a gene. Germline loops: CDR1 MGHRA, CDR2 YSYEKL. CDR3 region: CASSLRTGGGTGELFF. The CDR3 DNA reads as TGCGCCAGCAGCCTTCGGACAGGGGGAGGCACCGGGGAGCTGTTTTTT.

The chain combines TRBV29-1 with TRBJ2-2; TRBD1 matches at 10 bases. Germline assignment: CDR1 SQVTM and CDR2 ANQGSEA. J lost 1 base, V lost 6 bases, and 2 bases had no gene match. The CDR3 runs 14 residues. In nucleotides, the CDR3 is TGCAGCGTAGACAGGGGGCGGAACACCGGGGAGCTGTTTTTT. Translation gives CSVDRGRNTGELFF.

This rearrangement joins TRBV5-4 to TRBJ2-1; possible D gene TRBD2, 6 bases. In germline, CDR1 is SGHNT, CDR2 YYREEE (reference sequence). Trimming cost V 4 bases and J 2 bases, with 16 bases left between them. This CDR3 comprises 16 residues. The CDR3 spells CASSPPRASAYNEQFF. The CDR3 DNA sequence: TGTGCCAGCAGCCCCCCCCGGGCTAGCGCCTACAATGAGCAGTTCTTC.

This chain connects TRBV5-4 to TRBJ1-1, with unresolved D. Germline CDR1 reads SGHNT; CDR2 reads YYREEE (reference sequence). The CDR3 spans 14 residues. The V and J ends lost 5 bases and 0 bases respectively, with 11 bases between them. The CDR3 DNA follows: TGTGCCAGCAGTTCTAGGGAGATGAACACTGAAGCTTTCTTT. Protein: CASSSREMNTEAFF.

This chain joins TRBV5-1 and TRBJ2-7; 9 bases fit TRBD2. With 2 bases clipped from V and 3 bases from J, the junction kept 3 bases outside the gene matches. The CDR3 extends over 14 amino acids. The germline gives CDR1 SGHRS, CDR2 YFSETQ. The CDR3 reads CASSFGLAIYEQYF. As DNA, the CDR3 is TGCGCCAGCAGCTTCGGACTAGCGATCTACGAGCAGTACTTC.

V is TRBV20-1 and J is TRBJ2-1; 7 nucleotides align to TRBD2. The CDR3 contains 11 residues. V was clipped by 8 bases and J by 9 bases; unmatched bases: 7. CDR1 and CDR2 from the germline V gene are DFQATT and SNEGSKA (reference sequence). CDR3 coding DNA: TGCAGTACTGCGGGGGTCTCTGAGCAGTTCTTC. This translates into CSTAGVSEQFF.

The CDR3 is CASSLVGQSDTQYF. DNA of the CDR3: TGCGCCAGCAGCTTGGTTGGGCAGTCAGATACGCAGTATTTT. The chain combines TRBV5-1 with TRBJ2-3, with no clear D. The CDR3 covers 14 residues. Germline V lookup: CDR1 SGHRS, CDR2 YFSETQ. V lost 0 bases to trimming and J lost 4 bases, with 9 bases between them. The whole variable domain, filled in from reference TRBV5-1 and TRBJ2-3, reads KAGVTQTPRYLIKTRGQQVTLSCSPISGHRSVSWYQQTPGQGLQFLFEYFSETQRNKGNFPGRFSGRQFSNSRSEMNVSTLELGDSALYLCASSLVGQSDTQYFGPGTRLTVL.

V and J are TRBV5-5 and TRBJ2-7; 10 bases are a match to TRBD2. Trimming at V came to 2 bases and at J to 5 bases, leaving 7 bases not matched to a gene. Per germline, CDR1 SGHKS and CDR2 YYEKEE (reference sequence). CDR3 length equals 15 residues. CDR3: CASSFPAGGGHEQYF. The CDR3 coding sequence is TGTGCCAGCAGCTTCCCAGCGGGAGGGGGCCACGAGCAGTACTTC.

This clone was counted only a few times. This sequence joins TRBV2 and TRBJ2-1; tentatively, D is TRBD2 (5 bases). Germline CDR1 SNHLY, CDR2 FYNNEI. The CDR3 consists of 12 residues. Deletions cut 6 bases from V and 11 bases from J, with 14 bases between. CDR3 DNA: TGTGCCAGCAGGGGAGCCCAATGGAAGCAGTTCTTC. This gives the protein CASRGAQWKQFF.

The rearrangement joins TRBV5-1 to TRBJ1-2; unclear D gene. The CDR3 is 12 amino acids. CDR1 is SGHRS and CDR2 is YFSETQ in the germline V gene. Trimming stripped 4 bases from V and 7 bases from J, with 11 bases between. In DNA form, the CDR3 reads TGCGCCAGCAGCGCCACCCGGTCTGGCTACACCTTC. Amino acids: CASSATRSGYTF.

V gene TRBV28 combines with J gene TRBJ2-7; 9 nucleotides agree with TRBD2. Germline V lookup: CDR1 MDHEN, CDR2 SYDVKM. The CDR3 length is 14 residues. With 4 bases clipped from V and 4 bases from J, the junction kept 5 bases outside the gene matches. CDR3 sequence: CASSYSGRAYEQYF. Written as DNA, the CDR3 is TGTGCCAGCAGTTATAGCGGGAGAGCGTACGAGCAGTACTTC.

This rearrangement joins TRBV19 to TRBJ1-2; D is undetermined. V was clipped by 6 bases and J by 6 bases, with 14 bases between them. The CDR3 sequence is 13 residues long. Germline V gene sequence: CDR1 LNHDA, CDR2 SQIVND (reference sequence). CDR3 region: CASSPSAFNGYTF. CDR3 nucleotide sequence: TGTGCCAGTAGCCCGAGCGCGTTTAATGGCTACACCTTC.

The chain is built from TRBV15 and TRBJ1-5; 10 bases agree with TRBD1. The ends lost 4 bases at V and 7 bases at J; junction bases unmatched: 10. The CDR3 loop spans 16 amino acids. Germline V CDR1 and CDR2: LNHNV, YYDKDF (reference sequence). This CDR3 is CATSKNGQGVRQPQHF. CDR3 bases: TGTGCCACCAGCAAGAACGGACAGGGGGTGCGGCAGCCCCAGCATTTT.

The CDR3 sequence is CASSPTTGAYGYTF. The CDR3 DNA reads TGTGCCAGCAGCCCGACGACAGGCGCTTATGGCTACACCTTC. The chain links TRBV7-2 to TRBJ1-2; maybe TRBD1 (6 bases). Germline V gives CDR1 SGHTA, CDR2 FQGNSA. The CDR3 contains 14 residues. V lost 5 bases and J 5 bases, leaving 15 bases between the germline ends.

CDR3 sequence (DNA): TGTGCCAGCAGCTTACAGGGGATAAGCACAGATACGCAGTATTTT. This translates into CASSLQGISTDTQYF. The chain recombines TRBV11-2 with TRBJ2-3; possible D gene TRBD1, 6 bases. Germline V gives CDR1 SGHAT, CDR2 FQNNGV. V shed 2 bases and J shed 0 bases, with 9 bases lying between them. The length of the CDR3 is 15 residues.

The CDR3 sequence: CASSLGLTQETQYF. In DNA form, the CDR3 reads TGTGCCAGCAGTCTGGGACTAACCCAAGAGACCCAGTACTTC. The chain employs TRBV28 and TRBJ2-5, with 7 bases identical to TRBD2. The CDR3 covers 14 residues. Germline values: CDR1 MDHEN, CDR2 SYDVKM. V gave up 5 bases and J gave up 1 base; unmatched junction bases: 4.

The rearrangement links TRBV4-2 to TRBJ2-7, with D uncertain. Trimming pared 0 bases from V and 2 bases from J, leaving 14 bases between. This CDR3 is built from 16 residues. Germline V gives CDR1 LGHNA, CDR2 YNFKEQ. This chain's CDR3 is CASSQDRGRPAYEQYF. In DNA, the CDR3 is TGTGCCAGCAGCCAAGATCGCGGCCGCCCTGCCTACGAGCAGTACTTC.

V and J are TRBV5-5 and TRBJ2-3, with D possibly being TRBD2 (6 bases). CDR1 and CDR2 (germline): SGHKS, YYEKEE (reference sequence). This CDR3 contains 16 residues. V lost 1 base, J lost 2 bases, and 14 bases lay in between. The DNA for the CDR3 is TGTGCCAGCAGCTTGAGCGGGCAAAGGAACACAGATACGCAGTATTTT. Translation gives CASSLSGQRNTDTQYF.

This clone was observed a single time. This sequence joins TRBV19 and TRBJ2-7; tentatively, D is TRBD1 (5 bases). The V gene's germline CDR1 is LNHDA and CDR2 SQIVND (reference sequence). The CDR3 totals 14 residues. V lost 3 bases and J lost 2, with 11 bases in between. Written as DNA, the CDR3 is TGTGCCAGTAGTATCCAGCAGGGCCCCTACGAGCAGTACTTC. Amino acid sequence: CASSIQQGPYEQYF.

This clone was seen more than once but under ten times. The chain uses TRBV6-5 and TRBJ1-1; no clear D. V lost 3 bases to trimming and J lost 1 base, with 12 bases between them. Germline CDR1 MNHEY, CDR2 SVGAGI. This CDR3 comprises 15 residues. The CDR3 nucleotides read TGTGCCAGCAGTTATAGGGAGGCGGGGAACACTGAAGCTTTCTTT. Translation: CASSYREAGNTEAFF.

There are a few counts of this clone. The chain recombines TRBV7-8 with TRBJ2-7; TRBD2 agrees at 13 bases. Per the germline V gene, CDR1 is SGHVS and CDR2 is FQNEAQ. The J segment lost 5 bases and the V segment lost 2 bases, leaving 6 bases of the junction unmatched. CDR3 length: 16 amino acids. This CDR3 is CASSLTSGGAANEQYF. CDR3 in DNA: TGTGCCAGCAGCTTAACTAGCGGGGGGGCCGCAAACGAGCAGTACTTC.

The V and J genes are TRBV13 and TRBJ2-1; weak D call: TRBD2 (5 bases). CDR3 length equals 17 residues. In germline, CDR1 is PRHDT, CDR2 FYEKMQ (reference sequence). V lost 1 base and J 0 bases, leaving 13 bases between the germline ends. This CDR3 reads CASSLEPAAGSYNEQFF. The CDR3 coding sequence is TGTGCCAGCAGCTTAGAGCCGGCGGCGGGCTCCTACAATGAGCAGTTCTTC.

This chain uses TRBV7-7 with TRBJ2-7; 9 nucleotides line up with TRBD1. The V gene's germline CDR1 is SSHAT and CDR2 FNYEAQ (reference sequence). The ends lost 5 bases at V and 4 bases at J; junction bases unmatched: 6. The CDR3 contains 14 residues. The CDR3 bases are TGTGCCAGCAGCATCGGACAGGGGAAATACGAGCAGTACTTC. This sequence encodes CASSIGQGKYEQYF. The variable domain in full, with the rest retrieved from reference TRBV7-7 and TRBJ2-7, is GAGVSQSPRYKVTKRGQDVTLRCDPISSHATLYWYQQALGQGPEFLTYFNYEAQPDKSGLPSDRFSAERPEGSISTLTIQRTEQRDSAMYRCASSIGQGKYEQYFGPGTRLTVT.

Only a few counts were recorded for this clone. V is TRBV6-5 and J is TRBJ1-2; TRBD1 agrees at 7 bases. Germline CDR1 and CDR2: MNHEY and SVGAGI. This CDR3 spans 12 amino acids. J gave up 7 bases and V 7 bases, and 6 bases lay outside the gene matches. Here the CDR3 DNA reads TGTGCCAGCACTCCCGACAGGGTTGGCTACACCTTC. Its protein is CASTPDRVGYTF.

The rearrangement uses TRBV2 and TRBJ2-1; 7 positions match TRBD2. Trimming took 10 bases from V and 5 from J; bases not matched to a gene: 8. Germline assignment: CDR1 SNHLY and CDR2 FYNNEI. The CDR3 totals 13 residues. CDR3 protein: CATFGGTNNEQFF. CDR3 DNA sequence: TGTGCCACCTTTGGAGGGACTAACAATGAGCAGTTCTTC.

The rearrangement joins TRBV28 to TRBJ2-5; 11 nucleotides agree with TRBD2. Per germline, CDR1 MDHEN and CDR2 SYDVKM. The CDR3 loop spans 20 amino acids. The ends lost 6 bases at V and 0 bases at J; junction bases unmatched: 18. CDR3 sequence: CASSPDGPGTSGGYQETQYF. The CDR3 region has the DNA TGTGCCAGCAGCCCAGACGGACCCGGGACTAGCGGAGGGTACCAAGAGACCCAGTACTTC.

The chain couples TRBV19 to TRBJ2-7; no firm D call. Per the germline V gene, CDR1 is LNHDA and CDR2 is SQIVND (reference sequence). The ends were cut back, 6 bases at V and 0 bases at J, with 9 bases in the middle. This CDR3 comprises 13 residues. The CDR3 DNA reads TGTGCCAGTAGACAGCAAAGCTCCTACGAGCAGTACTTC. Its translation: CASRQQSSYEQYF.

CDR3 bases: TGTGCCAGCTCACCAATTCGGGACAGGGGAGCTAACTATGGCTACACCTTC. Residues: CASSPIRDRGANYGYTF. This chain uses TRBV18 with TRBJ1-2; TRBD1 aligns across 10 bases. Looked up from germline, CDR1 is KGHSH and CDR2 is LQKENI. CDR3 length: 17 residues. V dropped 2 bases and J dropped 0; count of bases not matched to a gene: 6.

This chain links TRBV7-9 with TRBJ2-3; possibly TRBD1 for D (6 bases). CDR1 is SEHNR, CDR2 FQNEAQ, per germline (reference sequence). The CDR3 is 15 residues long. The V end lost 6 bases, the J end lost 1 base, and 14 bases lay between the germline ends. CDR3 region: CASRLNRAGTDTQYF. The DNA for the CDR3 is TGTGCCAGCAGATTAAACAGGGCGGGCACAGATACGCAGTATTTT.